Here is one TCR beta chain with its context. This sample was included in a study of CD8 T cells in ankylosing spondylitis. A single record per CDR3 protein comes from TCRdb applying MiXCR to the 5' RACE reads. The sample has 180,000 or so distinct CDR3 sequences, roughly 12% seen once; the top ten hold 25% to 35%. Trimming shortened V by 4 bases and J by 2 bases, and 8 bases separated the two germline ends. Germline assignment: CDR1 ENHRY and CDR2 SYGVKD. The CDR3 is 14 residues long. The gene calls are TRBV10-3 and TRBJ2-2, with D unresolved. The clonotype originates from a male donor with ankylosing spondylitis or in good health (not recorded which). The specimen sequenced was blood, either unsorted or a sorted T cell fraction (not recorded which). CDR3 loop: CAISAETNTGELFF. Here the CDR3 DNA reads TGTGCCATCAGTGCCGAGACCAACACCGGGGAGCTGTTTTTT.